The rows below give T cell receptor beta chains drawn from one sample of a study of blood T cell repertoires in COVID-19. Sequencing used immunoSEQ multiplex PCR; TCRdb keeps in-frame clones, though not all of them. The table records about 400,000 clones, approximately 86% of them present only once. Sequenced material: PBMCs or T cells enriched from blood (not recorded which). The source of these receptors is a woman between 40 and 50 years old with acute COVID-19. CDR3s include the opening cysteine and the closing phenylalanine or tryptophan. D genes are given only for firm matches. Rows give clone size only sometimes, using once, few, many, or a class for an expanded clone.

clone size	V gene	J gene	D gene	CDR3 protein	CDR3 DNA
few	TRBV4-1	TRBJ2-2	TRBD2	CASSQDIGLAGWTGELFF	TGCGCCAGCAGCCAAGATATAGGACTAGCGGGGTGGACCGGGGAGCTGTTTTTT
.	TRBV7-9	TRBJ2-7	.	CASSSRGTDPSYEQYF	TGTGCCAGCAGCTCCCGCGGGACGGACCCTTCCTACGAGCAGTACTTC
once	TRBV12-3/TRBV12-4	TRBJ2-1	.	CASSSRRNEQFF	TGTGCCAGCAGTTCCAGGAGGAATGAGCAGTTCTTC
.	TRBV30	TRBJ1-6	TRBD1	CAWSNGQARSPLHF	TGTGCCTGGAGTAACGGACAGGCGAGATCACCCCTCCACTTT
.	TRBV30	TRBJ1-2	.	CAWSGSGLTDGYTF	TGTGCCTGGAGCGGATCGGGACTGACTGATGGCTACACCTTC
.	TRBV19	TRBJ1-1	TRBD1	CASATGANTEAFF	TGTGCCAGTGCGACAGGGGCGAACACTGAAGCTTTCTTT
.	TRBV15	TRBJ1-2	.	CATSRDWSAQRYGYTF	TGTGCCACCAGCAGAGATTGGTCCGCTCAGCGGTATGGCTACACCTTC
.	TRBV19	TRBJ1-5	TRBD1	CASTPRQGVSNQPQHF	TGTGCCAGTACTCCCCGACAGGGGGTAAGCAATCAGCCCCAGCATTTT
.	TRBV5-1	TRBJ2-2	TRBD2	CASSLRGTSATGELFF	TGCGCCAGCAGCTTGAGGGGGACTAGCGCGACCGGGGAGCTGTTTTTT
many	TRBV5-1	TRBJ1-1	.	CASSLAGAGNTEAFF	TGCGCCAGCAGCTTAGCAGGGGCAGGGAACACTGAAGCTTTCTTT
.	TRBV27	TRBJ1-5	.	CASSLGGNNQPQHF	TGTGCCAGCAGTTTGGGAGGGAACAATCAGCCCCAGCATTTT
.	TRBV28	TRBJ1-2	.	CASSLSGGGTSYYGYTF	TGTGCCAGCAGTTTATCCGGCGGCGGAACTTCTTACTATGGCTACACCTTC
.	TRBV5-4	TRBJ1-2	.	CASSLDGSGYTF	TGTGCCAGCAGCTTGGACGGTAGTGGCTACACCTTC
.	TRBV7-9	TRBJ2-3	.	CASSPPIVSDTQYF	TGTGCCAGCAGCCCCCCCATAGTATCAGATACGCAGTATTTT
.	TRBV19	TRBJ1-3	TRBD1	CASSRMTGGSGNTIYF	TGTGCCAGTAGTCGAATGACAGGGGGCTCTGGAAACACCATATATTTT
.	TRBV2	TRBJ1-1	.	CASRGGVEAFF	TGTGCCAGCCGGGGGGGTGTGGAGGCTTTCTTT
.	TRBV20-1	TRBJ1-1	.	CSALQGEAFF	TGCAGTGCTTTACAGGGTGAAGCTTTCTTT
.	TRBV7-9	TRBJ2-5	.	CASSLGSWTRQETQYF	TGTGCCAGCAGCTTAGGGTCGTGGACACGACAAGAGACCCAGTACTTC
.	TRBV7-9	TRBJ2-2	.	CASSSTGGNTGELFF	TGTGCCAGCAGCTCAACCGGGGGGAACACCGGGGAGCTGTTTTTT
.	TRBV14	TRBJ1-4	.	CASSQDGRGRTNEKLFF	TGTGCCAGCAGCCAAGATGGGAGGGGACGGACTAATGAAAAACTGTTTTTT
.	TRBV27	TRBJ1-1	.	CASSLSSPGYEAFF	TGTGCCAGCAGTTTATCGTCGCCAGGGTATGAAGCTTTCTTT
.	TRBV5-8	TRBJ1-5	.	CASSLRSTNLQPQHF	TGTGCCAGCAGCTTGCGATCGACAAATCTTCAGCCCCAGCATTTT
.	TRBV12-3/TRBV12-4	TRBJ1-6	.	CASRQHNSPLHF	TGTGCCAGCAGACAACATAATTCACCCCTCCACTTT
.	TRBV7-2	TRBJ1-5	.	CASSGSGVNQPQHF	TGTGCCAGCAGCGGGTCAGGGGTGAATCAGCCCCAGCATTTT
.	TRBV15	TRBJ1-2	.	CATSRDRTGSKGYTF	TGTGCCACCAGCAGAGATAGAACAGGCTCAAAAGGCTACACCTTC
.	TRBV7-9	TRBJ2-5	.	CASSLRSPGEETQYF	TGTGCCAGCAGCTTACGATCACCAGGGGAAGAGACCCAGTACTTC
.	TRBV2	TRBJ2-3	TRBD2	CASSVRLAGADTQYF	TGTGCCAGCAGTGTAAGACTAGCGGGGGCAGATACGCAGTATTTT
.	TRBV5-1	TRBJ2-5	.	CASKYSGSRGETQYF	TGCGCCAGCAAGTACTCCGGGTCGCGCGGAGAGACCCAGTACTTC
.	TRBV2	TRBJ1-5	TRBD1	CASSSGQADFQPQHF	TGTGCCAGCAGTTCAGGACAGGCCGATTTCCAGCCCCAGCATTTT
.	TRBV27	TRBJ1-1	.	CASSVTLNTEAFF	TGTGCCAGCAGTGTGACTCTAAACACTGAAGCTTTCTTT
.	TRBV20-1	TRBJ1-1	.	CSASPGNTEAFF	TGCAGTGCTAGTCCAGGTAACACTGAAGCTTTCTTT
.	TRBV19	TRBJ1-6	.	CASSISGRANSPLHF	TGTGCCAGTAGTATATCGGGTAGAGCTAATTCACCCCTCCACTTT
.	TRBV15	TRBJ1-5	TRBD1	CATSHGQDNKNQPQHF	TGTGCCACCAGCCACGGACAGGACAATAAAAATCAGCCCCAGCATTTT
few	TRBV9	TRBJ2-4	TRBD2	CASSADERGRKNIQYF	TGTGCCAGCAGCGCCGATGAGCGGGGGAGAAAAAACATTCAGTACTTC
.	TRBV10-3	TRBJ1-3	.	CAISSSGGNTIYF	TGTGCCATCAGTTCGTCGGGTGGGAACACCATATATTTT
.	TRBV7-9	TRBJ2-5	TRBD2	CAIRTSGASGETQYF	TGTGCCATCCGGACTAGCGGGGCCTCAGGGGAGACCCAGTACTTC
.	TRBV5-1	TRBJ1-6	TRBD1	CASSLEGQKYNSPLHF	TGCGCCAGCAGCTTGGAGGGACAGAAATATAATTCACCCCTCCACTTT
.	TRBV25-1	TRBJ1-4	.	CASSENRESREKLFF	TGTGCCAGCAGTGAAAACAGGGAGTCGCGTGAAAAACTGTTTTTT
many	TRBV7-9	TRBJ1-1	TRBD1	CASSRLGQGTEAFF	TGTGCCAGCAGCCGATTGGGACAGGGCACTGAAGCTTTCTTT
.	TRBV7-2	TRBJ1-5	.	CASSLSTNQPQHF	TGTGCCAGCAGCTTAAGCACGAATCAGCCCCAGCATTTT
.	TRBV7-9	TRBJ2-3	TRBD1	CASSPRQGAADTQYF	TGTGCCAGCAGCCCAAGACAGGGGGCGGCAGATACGCAGTATTTT
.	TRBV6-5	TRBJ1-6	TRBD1	CASSRDRVNSPLHF	TGTGCCAGCAGTCGGGACAGGGTTAATTCACCCCTCCACTTT
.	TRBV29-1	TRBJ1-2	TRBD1	CSVEFVGTGPGPYTF	TGCAGCGTTGAATTCGTTGGGACAGGGCCTGGCCCCTACACCTTC
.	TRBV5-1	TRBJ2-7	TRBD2	CASSPLGGGKDEQYF	TGCGCCAGCAGCCCTCTTGGGGGAGGGAAGGACGAGCAGTACTTC
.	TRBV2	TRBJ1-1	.	CASSKNSNTEAFF	TGTGCCAGCAGTAAGAACAGCAACACTGAAGCTTTCTTT
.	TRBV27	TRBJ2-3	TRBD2	CASSLYLRGGDTQYF	TGTGCCAGCAGTTTATACTTGCGGGGGGGGGATACGCAGTATTTT
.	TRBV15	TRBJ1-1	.	CATSRGAGFMNTEAFF	TGTGCCACCAGCAGAGGAGCAGGGTTCATGAACACTGAAGCTTTCTTT
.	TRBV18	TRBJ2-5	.	CASSPATGKETQYF	TGTGCCAGCTCACCCGCGACGGGGAAAGAGACCCAGTACTTC
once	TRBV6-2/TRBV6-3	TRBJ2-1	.	CASSSSSGSSYNEQFF	TGTGCCAGCAGTTCCAGTAGCGGCAGCTCCTACAATGAGCAGTTCTTC
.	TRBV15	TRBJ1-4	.	CATSRGRGNEKLFF	TGTGCCACCAGCAGGGGCAGGGGTAATGAAAAACTGTTTTTT
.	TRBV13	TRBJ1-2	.	CASSLVGDGYTF	TGTGCCAGCAGCTTAGTAGGAGATGGCTACACCTTC
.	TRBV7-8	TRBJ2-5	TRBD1	CASRPDPGQKTQYF	TGTGCCAGCAGACCTGATCCGGGACAGAAGACCCAGTACTTC
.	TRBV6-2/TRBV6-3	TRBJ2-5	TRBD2	CASSYLGLVQETQYF	TGTGCCAGCAGTTATTTAGGACTAGTCCAAGAGACCCAGTACTTC
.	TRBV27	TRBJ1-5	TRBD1	CASAPQGARQPQHF	TGTGCCAGCGCTCCCCAGGGGGCGAGACAGCCCCAGCATTTT
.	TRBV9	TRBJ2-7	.	CASSVETGSYEQYF	TGTGCCAGCAGCGTAGAGACAGGATCCTACGAGCAGTACTTC
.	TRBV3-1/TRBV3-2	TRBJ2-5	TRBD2	CASSRTGLAGETQYF	TGTGCCAGCAGCCGGACGGGACTAGCTGGAGAGACCCAGTACTTC
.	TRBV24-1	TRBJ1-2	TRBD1	CATSDPRTGDDYTF	TGTGCCACCAGTGATCCGCGGACAGGGGACGACTACACCTTC
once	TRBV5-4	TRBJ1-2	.	CASSLDQGRGYTF	TGTGCCAGCAGCTTGGACCAGGGTAGGGGCTACACCTTC
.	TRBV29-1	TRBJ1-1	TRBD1	CSARDSRRTVNTEAFF	TGCAGTGCCCGGGACAGCCGACGAACAGTGAACACTGAAGCTTTCTTT